One T cell receptor beta chain is described in this entry. This entry comes from a study of blood T cell repertoires in COVID-19. Study summary: COVID-19 samples, acute and convalescent, were from the United States, Italy and Spain. T cells, B-cell-depleted T cells, or PBMCs provided the cDNA or gDNA that served as material.

Original processing notes: Amplification with reference gene primers provided the estimates of nucleated cell counts. The protocol was immunoSEQ multiplex PCR, while the TCRdb copy is restricted to in-frame clones and leaves out a portion. That table is the source of V, J and clone size, and D and trimming were worked out from the DNA. The sample lists 150,000 to 180,000 clones; more than 80% were seen once. Germline CDR1 and CDR2: LNHDA and SQIVND (reference sequence). With 4 bases removed from V and 1 base from J, the gap between germline ends came to 7 bases. The CDR3 is 13 residues long. Source material: peripheral blood. V gene TRBV19 combines with J gene TRBJ1-1; D remains unclear. The source is a man aged 45-65 years with acute or convalescent COVID-19. The CDR3 spells CASSRPGNTEAFF. CDR3 sequence (DNA): TGTGCCAGTAGTAGACCGGGGAACACTGAAGCTTTCTTT. Complete variable domain (other parts from reference TRBV19 and TRBJ1-1): DGGITQSPKYLFRKEGQNVTLSCEQNLNHDAMYWYRQDPGQGLRLIYYSQIVNDFQKGDIAEGYSVSREKKESFPLTVTSAQKNPTAFYLCASSRPGNTEAFFGQGTRLTVV.